This TCR beta chain was captured by sequencing in a study of T-cell memory formation after mild COVID-19. This clonotype was counted only a few times. The CDR3 is 15 residues long. Trimming pared 0 bases from V and 5 bases from J, leaving 13 bases between. CDR1 and CDR2 from the germline V gene are LGHNA and YSLEER. TCRdb re-analysed the 5' RACE reads in MiXCR, keeping a single row per CDR3 protein. The sample holds around 300,000 distinct CDR3 sequences, 15% to 20% seen once. The chain couples TRBV4-3 to TRBJ2-5; D unclear. The sample taken for sequencing was PBMCs or a T cell subset sorted from them (not recorded which). This receptor was taken from a man between 18 and 35 years old who had mild COVID-19 (a few samples of this study predate the infection). Cell type and time point are not known. Here the CDR3 DNA reads TGCGCCAGCAGCCAAGAAAGCTGGGCTGCGGAGACCCAGTACTTC. As protein: CASSQESWAAETQYF.